This T cell receptor (beta chain) was sequenced in a study of T cell repertoires in cytomegalovirus infection. Each CDR3 protein is one row after TCRdb ran MiXCR on the reads. Altogether around 740,000 distinct CDR3 sequences are present, roughly 36% being singletons, with the ten largest covering under 3.5%. The V end lost 6 bases, the J end lost 6 bases, and 16 bases lay between the germline ends. Germline V lookup: CDR1 SGHRS, CDR2 YFSETQ. This CDR3 spans 15 amino acids. This clonotype was detected a few times. The gene calls are TRBV5-1 and TRBJ1-6; D possibly corresponds to TRBD1 (6 bases). This TCR derives from a human donor in good health (CMV status not recorded). Some clones in this sample may be carry-over from other donors' samples. The sample comprised PBMCs. The CDR3 protein is CASIPGDGLNSPLHF. The CDR3 DNA is TGCGCCAGCATTCCAGGGGACGGGCTTAATTCACCCCTCCACTTT.